These 17 T cell receptor beta chains came from one sample sequenced in a study of Ad26.COV2.S vaccination and SARS-CoV-2 variants (dated by TCRdb to the early 2020s). Read against the paper, the sample's treatment or condition label means: approximately 18 received Ad26.COV2.S at low or high dose, single or two shots; roughly five received placebo; per-sample allocation not given. Repertoires of vaccine and placebo recipients were sequenced from samples taken on day 63 after the first injection. The protocol used for the library was the immunoSEQ multiplex PCR assay. This immuneACCESS table, as held by TCRdb, lists in-frame sequences with V and J called but not all clones. Of the missing ones, under half trace to an unresolved V gene in checked studies; the others have no known cause. The sample contains around 320,000 clones, around 83% of them found a single time. Around 2% of the sample is taken by the ten largest.

Sequenced material: peripheral blood, taken in a trial of Ad26.COV2.S vaccine versus placebo. The receptors were gathered from a person between 18 and 60 years old who received the Ad26.COV2.S COVID-19 vaccine or a placebo.

This chain uses TRBV5-1 with TRBJ2-2; D is uncertain. The CDR3 runs 15 residues. V was cut by 0 bases and J by 7 bases, with 13 bases left in between. Germline-derived CDR1 and CDR2 are SGHRS and YFSETQ. The CDR3 region has the DNA TGCGCCAGCAGCTTGGAAAGTCTGGGTGGCGGGGAGCTGTTTTTT. The encoded protein is CASSLESLGGGELFF.

This sequence joins TRBV11-3 and TRBJ2-5; TRBD1 matches at 7 bases. V lost 5 bases and J lost 4; bases outside the gene matches: 7. Germline CDR1 SGHNT, CDR2 YENEEA. The CDR3 runs 14 residues. The CDR3 region is CASSPGGSGETQYF. The CDR3 DNA sequence: TGTGCCAGCAGCCCAGGGGGTTCAGGAGAGACCCAGTACTTC.

The chain is built from TRBV9 and TRBJ2-7; D gene uncertain. The CDR3 is 13 amino acids. The V and J ends lost 1 base and 5 bases respectively, with 10 bases between them. Germline CDR1 and CDR2: SGDLS and YYNGEE. This chain's CDR3 is CASSVSPKDEQYF. The CDR3, as DNA: TGTGCCAGCAGCGTAAGCCCCAAGGACGAGCAGTACTTC.

The chain has TRBV5-6 and TRBJ1-2; unclear D gene. Germline V gene sequence: CDR1 SGHDT, CDR2 YYEEEE. Between the trimmed V and J ends, which lost 2 bases and 5 bases, there was a span of 19 bases. The CDR3 length is 16 residues. In DNA, the CDR3 is TGTGCCAGCAGCTTTCCCGGTTCCAAGGAGAGGTATGGCTACACCTTC. Protein product: CASSFPGSKERYGYTF.

J is TRBJ1-2 and V is TRBV10-2; D unclear. Trimming removed 6 bases at V and 3 bases at J, with 11 bases between. The length of the CDR3 is 13 residues. Germline CDR1 WSHSY, CDR2 SAAADI. The CDR3 nucleotides are TGCGCCAGCAGGCCCAAGTCCGACTATGGCTACACCTTC. Translation gives CASRPKSDYGYTF.

V and J are TRBV4-3 and TRBJ1-5, with D hard to call. V lost 4 bases and J lost 2, with 18 bases in between. Germline-derived CDR1 and CDR2 are LGHNA and YSLEER. The CDR3 spans 17 residues. The DNA of the CDR3 is TGCGCCAGCAGCCCCCATCTGGAGGGTTGGGGCAATCAGCCCCAGCATTTT. Encoded protein: CASSPHLEGWGNQPQHF.

Concerning this clone: Other DNA sequences in the sample encode the same CDR3. The J gene is TRBJ2-2, the V gene TRBV5-1; D may be TRBD1 or TRBD2 (5 bases each). CDR1 SGHRS and CDR2 YFSETQ come from the germline V gene. V was shortened by 4 bases and J by 0 bases, with 10 bases between the two germline ends. This CDR3 has 15 amino acids. CDR3 sequence (DNA): TGCGCCAGCAGCCCCGGGACCGCGAACACCGGGGAGCTGTTTTTT. This encodes CASSPGTANTGELFF.

V is TRBV9 and J is TRBJ2-1, with 10 bases that match TRBD2. The CDR3 has 16 amino acids. Germline V gene data show CDR1 as SGDLS and CDR2 as YYNGEE. J gave up 2 bases and V 3 bases, and 5 bases lay outside the gene matches. The CDR3: CASSAPSGGTYNEQFF. CDR3 coding DNA: TGTGCCAGCAGCGCCCCTAGCGGGGGAACCTACAATGAGCAGTTCTTC.

This chain connects TRBV7-9 to TRBJ1-4; D is unresolved. The CDR3 has 16 amino acids. Trimming shortened V by 1 base and J by 8 bases, and 17 bases separated the two germline ends. Germline values: CDR1 SEHNR, CDR2 FQNEAQ (reference sequence). DNA of the CDR3: TGTGCCAGCAGCTTAGTCACACGTCAGTATGGGGAAAAACTGTTTTTT. Encoded protein: CASSLVTRQYGEKLFF.

The chain has TRBV28 and TRBJ2-1; D gene unclear. The V gene's germline CDR1 is MDHEN and CDR2 SYDVKM. V dropped 5 bases and J dropped 9 bases, with 11 bases sitting between them. This CDR3 is 12 amino acids long. The CDR3 loop reads CASSTDVPEQFF. The CDR3 nucleotides read TGTGCCAGCAGTACGGACGTCCCTGAGCAGTTCTTC.

This rearrangement joins TRBV11-3 to TRBJ2-5, with D uncertain. Trimming cost V 1 base and J 0 bases, with 6 bases left between them. CDR1 and CDR2 (germline): SGHNT, YENEEA. This CDR3 region has 14 residues. Written as DNA, the CDR3 is TGTGCCAGCAGCTTAGGTGGGAACCAAGAGACCCAGTACTTC. Residues: CASSLGGNQETQYF.

This clone appeared once. V usage is TRBV29-1 and J usage is TRBJ2-2, with 9 positions matching TRBD2. The CDR3 is 13 residues long. The germline V gene has CDR1 SQVTM and CDR2 ANQGSEA. V was pared by 7 bases and J by 5 bases, with 5 bases of the junction left unmatched. The CDR3 region is CSGGRGRTGELFF. Here the CDR3 DNA reads TGCAGCGGCGGGAGGGGGCGGACCGGGGAGCTGTTTTTT.

CDR3 in amino acids: CASSPRLSTGGSGPKNTEAFF. In DNA form, the CDR3 reads TGCGCCAGCAGCCCCCGACTAAGTACAGGGGGATCCGGGCCGAAGAACACTGAAGCTTTCTTT. The chain has TRBV5-1 and TRBJ1-1; 8 nucleotides agree with TRBD1. The ends lost 4 bases at V and 1 base at J; junction bases unmatched: 24. Looked up from germline, CDR1 is SGHRS and CDR2 is YFSETQ. There are 21 residues in the CDR3. Using reference TRBV5-1 and TRBJ1-1 for the parts outside the CDR3, the full variable domain is KAGVTQTPRYLIKTRGQQVTLSCSPISGHRSVSWYQQTPGQGLQFLFEYFSETQRNKGNFPGRFSGRQFSNSRSEMNVSTLELGDSALYLCASSPRLSTGGSGPKNTEAFFGQGTRLTVV.

Regarding this clone: Other DNA sequences in this specimen translate into the identical CDR3. This sequence joins TRBV18 and TRBJ2-1; D unclear. Trimming cost V 3 bases and J 6 bases, with 9 bases left between them. The CDR3 consists of 13 residues. Germline assignment: CDR1 KGHSH and CDR2 LQKENI. The CDR3 DNA reads TGTGCCAGCTCACCCCCCGTGGGCAATGAGCAGTTCTTC. Translating it yields CASSPPVGNEQFF.

The genes are TRBV30 and TRBJ1-6, with 7 nucleotides matching TRBD1. This CDR3 region has 14 residues. V shed 0 bases and J 4 bases; nucleotides not matched to a gene: 0. Germline CDR1 is GTSNPN and CDR2 is SVGIG (reference sequence). The CDR3 DNA reads TGTGCCTGGAGTGTACAGGGGTATAATTCACCCCTCCACTTT. It translates to CAWSVQGYNSPLHF.

This chain connects TRBV10-3 to TRBJ2-7; 7 bases fit TRBD1. Germline V lookup: CDR1 ENHRY, CDR2 SYGVKD. CDR3 length: 14 amino acids. V shed 4 bases and J 0 bases; nucleotides not matched to a gene: 3. In nucleotides, the CDR3 is TGTGCCATCAGTGTGGGGGACAGCTCCTACGAGCAGTACTTC. Its protein product is CAISVGDSSYEQYF.

V gene TRBV28 combines with J gene TRBJ2-4; the D gene could be TRBD1 or TRBD2 (5 bases each). V shed 2 bases and J shed 0 bases, with 5 bases lying between them. The CDR3 covers 14 residues. The germline V gene encodes CDR1 MDHEN and CDR2 SYDVKM. The CDR3 sequence is CASSLGGAKNIQYF. CDR3 sequence (DNA): TGTGCCAGCAGTTTAGGGGGAGCCAAAAACATTCAGTACTTC.